Each of the 9 T cell receptor beta chains below was sequenced from the same sample in a study of T cell responses to AZD1222 COVID-19 vaccine. Here immunoSEQ multiplex PCR was the method, and the copy in TCRdb shows in-frame clones only, minus some. Listed are about 140,000 clones; over 2% falls within the top ten. The sample taken for sequencing was peripheral blood. These receptors all come from an adult in good health.

V usage is TRBV3-1 (or the pseudogene TRBV3-2) and J usage is TRBJ2-6, with D tentatively TRBD2 (6 bases). Trimming took off 6 bases at V and 0 bases at J, with 18 bases between the two ends. The V gene's germline CDR1 is LGHDT and CDR2 YNNKEL (reference sequence). There are 18 residues in the CDR3. CDR3 loop: CASRPQGGRNSGANVLTF. The CDR3 region has the DNA TGTGCCAGCAGACCCCAGGGAGGTAGGAACTCTGGGGCCAACGTCCTGACTTTC.

The rearrangement links TRBV6-1 to TRBJ1-1, with D perhaps matching TRBD1 (5 bases). Germline V gives CDR1 MNHNS, CDR2 SASEGT. The CDR3 spans 16 residues. The V gene lost 0 bases and the J gene lost 2 bases, with 13 bases spanning the gap. The DNA for the CDR3 is TGTGCCAGCAGTGAAGCGGGGGTCAAGCCAAACACTGAAGCTTTCTTT. Protein sequence: CASSEAGVKPNTEAFF.

The chain recombines TRBV5-1 with TRBJ2-7, with 9 bases that match TRBD2. The J segment lost 5 bases and the V segment lost 3 bases, leaving 6 bases of the junction unmatched. CDR1 is SGHRS and CDR2 is YFSETQ in the germline V gene. This CDR3 contains 14 residues. The CDR3 protein is CASSSARLADEQYF. The DNA of the CDR3 is TGCGCCAGCAGCTCCGCCCGACTAGCGGACGAGCAGTACTTC. The variable domain in full, completed from reference TRBV5-1 and TRBJ2-7, reads KAGVTQTPRYLIKTRGQQVTLSCSPISGHRSVSWYQQTPGQGLQFLFEYFSETQRNKGNFPGRFSGRQFSNSRSEMNVSTLELGDSALYLCASSSARLADEQYFGPGTRLTVT.

In DNA, the CDR3 is TGTGCCAGCAGCTCCCTGGAGGGGGGGAAGACCCAGTACTTC. Protein: CASSSLEGGKTQYF. The chain employs TRBV11-2 and TRBJ2-5, with D perhaps TRBD2 (7 bases). The length of the CDR3 is 14 residues. Germline-derived CDR1 and CDR2 are SGHAT and FQNNGV. Trimming shortened V by 4 bases and J by 6 bases, and 15 bases separated the two germline ends.

The chain employs TRBV6-5 and TRBJ2-7; 9 nucleotides match TRBD1. With V trimmed by 2 bases and J by 9 bases, 5 bases remained unmatched. The CDR3 sequence is 13 residues long. Germline-derived CDR1 and CDR2 are MNHEY and SVGAGI. This CDR3 is CASSYRGQGGQYF. CDR3 in DNA: TGTGCCAGCAGTTACAGGGGACAGGGTGGGCAGTACTTC.

The chain carries TRBV7-9 and TRBJ1-5; D is perhaps TRBD1 (5 bases). The germline V gene encodes CDR1 SEHNR and CDR2 FQNEAQ (reference sequence). Deletions cut 3 bases from V and 3 bases from J, with 9 bases between. This CDR3 comprises 14 residues. CDR3 in amino acids: CASSFGGPNQPQHF. In DNA, the CDR3 is TGTGCCAGCAGCTTTGGGGGACCCAATCAGCCCCAGCATTTT.

The V and J genes are TRBV9 and TRBJ2-3, with D possibly TRBD1 on 5 matching bases. Deletions cut 1 base from V and 4 bases from J, with 10 bases between. The CDR3 is 14 amino acids. Germline V lookup: CDR1 SGDLS, CDR2 YYNGEE. The CDR3 here is CASSVLPGSDTQYF. CDR3 DNA: TGTGCCAGCAGCGTACTCCCAGGGTCAGATACGCAGTATTTT.

The V and J genes are TRBV7-2 and TRBJ1-5, with D hard to call. V lost 5 bases to trimming and J lost 5 bases, with 10 bases between them. CDR1 is SGHTA and CDR2 is FQGNSA in the germline V gene. The CDR3 contains 13 residues. The CDR3 nucleotides are TGTGCCAGCAGCCTGGACCCCGATCAGCCCCAGCATTTT. Its protein product is CASSLDPDQPQHF.

The genes are TRBV21-1 and TRBJ1-4; the D call in the table, TRBD1, was not verified against the DNA. TRBV21-1 is a pseudogene segment. This CDR3 contains 16 residues. CDR3 protein: CASSKELDRSIEKLFF. CDR3 nucleotides: TGTGCCAGCAGCAAAGAACTGGACAGGTCCATCGAAAAACTGTTTTTT.